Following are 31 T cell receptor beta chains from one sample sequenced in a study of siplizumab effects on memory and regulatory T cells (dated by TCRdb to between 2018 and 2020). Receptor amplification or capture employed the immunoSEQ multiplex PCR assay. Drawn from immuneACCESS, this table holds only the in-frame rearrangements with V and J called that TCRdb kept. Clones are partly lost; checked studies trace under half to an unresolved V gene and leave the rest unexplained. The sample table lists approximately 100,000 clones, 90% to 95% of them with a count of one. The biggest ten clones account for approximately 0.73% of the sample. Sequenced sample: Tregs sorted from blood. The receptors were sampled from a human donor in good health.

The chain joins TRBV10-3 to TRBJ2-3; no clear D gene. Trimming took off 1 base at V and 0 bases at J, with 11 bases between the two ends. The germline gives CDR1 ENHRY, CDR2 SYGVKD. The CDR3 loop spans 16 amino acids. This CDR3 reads CAISEYTGPSTDTQYF. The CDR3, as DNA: TGTGCCATCAGTGAGTATACGGGTCCTAGCACAGATACGCAGTATTTT.

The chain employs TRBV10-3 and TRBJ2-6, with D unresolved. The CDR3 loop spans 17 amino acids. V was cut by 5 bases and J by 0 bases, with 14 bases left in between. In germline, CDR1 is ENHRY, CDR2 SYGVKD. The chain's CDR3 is CAISRLLLDSGANVLTF. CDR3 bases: TGTGCCATCAGTAGACTCTTGTTAGACTCTGGGGCCAACGTCCTGACTTTC.

The CDR3 coding sequence is TGTGCCAGCTCACCACCCCTTAGGGAGACCCAGTACTTC. This sequence encodes CASSPPLRETQYF. This chain connects TRBV18 to TRBJ2-5; D unresolved. Germline loops: CDR1 KGHSH, CDR2 LQKENI. Trimming took off 0 bases at V and 5 bases at J, with 7 bases between the two ends. This CDR3 has 13 residues.

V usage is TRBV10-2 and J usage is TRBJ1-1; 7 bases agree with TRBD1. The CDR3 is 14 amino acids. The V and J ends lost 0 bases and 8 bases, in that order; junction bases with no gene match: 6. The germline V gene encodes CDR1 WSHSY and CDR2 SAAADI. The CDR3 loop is CASSESQVTGEAFF. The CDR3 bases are TGCGCCAGCAGTGAGTCACAGGTGACAGGGGAAGCTTTCTTT.

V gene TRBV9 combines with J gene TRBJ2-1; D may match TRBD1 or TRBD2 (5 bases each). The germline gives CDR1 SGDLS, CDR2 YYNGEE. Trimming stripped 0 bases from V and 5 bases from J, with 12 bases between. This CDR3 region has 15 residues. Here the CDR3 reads CASSVGGPSHNEQFF. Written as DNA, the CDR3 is TGTGCCAGCAGCGTAGGGGGCCCTAGCCACAATGAGCAGTTCTTC.

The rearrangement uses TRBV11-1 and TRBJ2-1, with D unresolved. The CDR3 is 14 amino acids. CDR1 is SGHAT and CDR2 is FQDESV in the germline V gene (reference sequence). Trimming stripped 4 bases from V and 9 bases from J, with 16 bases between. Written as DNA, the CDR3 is TGTGCCAGCAGCTCTCGTCGTGGGGATACTGAGCAGTTCTTC. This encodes CASSSRRGDTEQFF.

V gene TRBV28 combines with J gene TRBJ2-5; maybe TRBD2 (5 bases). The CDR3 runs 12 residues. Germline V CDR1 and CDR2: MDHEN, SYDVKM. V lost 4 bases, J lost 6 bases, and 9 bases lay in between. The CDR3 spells CASSSTRKTQYF. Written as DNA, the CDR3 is TGTGCCAGCAGTTCAACTAGAAAGACCCAGTACTTC.

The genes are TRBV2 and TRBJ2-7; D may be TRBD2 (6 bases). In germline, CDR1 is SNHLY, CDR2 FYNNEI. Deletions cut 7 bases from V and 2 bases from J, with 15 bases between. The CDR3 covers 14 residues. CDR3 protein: CASNRRETTYEQYF. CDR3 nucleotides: TGTGCCAGCAATAGGAGGGAGACAACCTACGAGCAGTACTTC.

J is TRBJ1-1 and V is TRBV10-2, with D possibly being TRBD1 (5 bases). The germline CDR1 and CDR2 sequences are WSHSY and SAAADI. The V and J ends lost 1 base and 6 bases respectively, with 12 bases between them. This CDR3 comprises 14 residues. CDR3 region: CASSEWGPGAEAFF. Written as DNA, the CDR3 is TGCGCCAGCAGTGAGTGGGGCCCGGGGGCTGAAGCTTTCTTT.

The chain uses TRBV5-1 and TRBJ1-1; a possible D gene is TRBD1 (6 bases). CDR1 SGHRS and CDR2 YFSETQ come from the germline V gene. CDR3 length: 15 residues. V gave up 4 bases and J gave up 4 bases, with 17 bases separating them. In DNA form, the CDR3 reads TGCGCCAGCAGCCCGGGCGCTCCAGGGGCCACTGAAGCTTTCTTT. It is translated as CASSPGAPGATEAFF.

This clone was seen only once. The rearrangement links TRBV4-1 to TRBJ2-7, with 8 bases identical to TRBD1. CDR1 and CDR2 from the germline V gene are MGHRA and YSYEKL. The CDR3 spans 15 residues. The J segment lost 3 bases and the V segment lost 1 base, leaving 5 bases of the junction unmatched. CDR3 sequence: CASSQAAGGFYEQYF. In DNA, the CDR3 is TGCGCCAGCAGCCAAGCGGCAGGGGGCTTCTACGAGCAGTACTTC.

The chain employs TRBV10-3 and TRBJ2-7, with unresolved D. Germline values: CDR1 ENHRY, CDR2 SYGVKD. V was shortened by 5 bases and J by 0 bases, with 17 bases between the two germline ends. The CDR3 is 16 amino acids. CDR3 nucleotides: TGTGCCATCAGTCCTGCCGGGCCATATCCCTCCTACGAGCAGTACTTC. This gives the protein CAISPAGPYPSYEQYF.

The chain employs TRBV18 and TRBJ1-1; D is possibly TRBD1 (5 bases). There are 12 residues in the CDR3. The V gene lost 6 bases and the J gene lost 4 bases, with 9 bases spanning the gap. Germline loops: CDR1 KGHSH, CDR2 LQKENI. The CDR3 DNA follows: TGTGCCAGCTCCCCAGGGATCACTGAAGCTTTCTTT. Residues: CASSPGITEAFF.

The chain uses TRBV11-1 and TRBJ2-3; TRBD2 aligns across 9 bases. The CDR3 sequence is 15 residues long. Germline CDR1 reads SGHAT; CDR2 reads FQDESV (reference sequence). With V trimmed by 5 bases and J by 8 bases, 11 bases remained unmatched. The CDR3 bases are TGTGCCAGCAGCCCTGTAGCGGGAGTTTCGGTTACGCAGTATTTT. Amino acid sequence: CASSPVAGVSVTQYF.

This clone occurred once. The CDR3 region is CASSLVGGWNTEAFF. The DNA of the CDR3 is TGTGCCAGCAGCTTAGTGGGGGGATGGAACACTGAAGCTTTCTTT. The rearrangement uses TRBV7-8 and TRBJ1-1; D might be TRBD1 (5 bases). V lost 1 base to trimming and J lost 1 base, with 10 bases between them. CDR1 and CDR2 from the germline V gene are SGHVS and FQNEAQ. The CDR3 contains 15 residues.

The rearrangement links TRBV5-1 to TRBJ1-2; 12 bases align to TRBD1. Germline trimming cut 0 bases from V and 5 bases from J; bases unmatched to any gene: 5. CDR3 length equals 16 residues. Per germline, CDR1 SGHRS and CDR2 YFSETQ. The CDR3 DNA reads TGCGCCAGCAGCTTGGGAGGGACAGGGGGCGCGTATGGCTACACCTTC. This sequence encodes CASSLGGTGGAYGYTF. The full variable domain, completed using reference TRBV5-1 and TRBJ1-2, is KAGVTQTPRYLIKTRGQQVTLSCSPISGHRSVSWYQQTPGQGLQFLFEYFSETQRNKGNFPGRFSGRQFSNSRSEMNVSTLELGDSALYLCASSLGGTGGAYGYTFGSGTRLTVV.

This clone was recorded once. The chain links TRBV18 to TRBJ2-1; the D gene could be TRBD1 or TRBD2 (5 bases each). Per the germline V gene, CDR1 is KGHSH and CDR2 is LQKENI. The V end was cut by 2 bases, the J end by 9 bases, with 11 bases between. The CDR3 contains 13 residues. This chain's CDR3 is CASSPGDGGEQFF. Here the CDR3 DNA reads TGTGCCAGCTCACCAGGGGACGGAGGTGAGCAGTTCTTC.

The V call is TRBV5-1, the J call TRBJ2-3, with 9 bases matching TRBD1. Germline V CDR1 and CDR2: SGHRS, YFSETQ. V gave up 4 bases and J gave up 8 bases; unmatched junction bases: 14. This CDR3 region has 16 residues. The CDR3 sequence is CASSTGTGLPSGTQYF. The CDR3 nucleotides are TGCGCCAGCAGCACAGGGACAGGGCTGCCGTCAGGTACGCAGTATTTT.

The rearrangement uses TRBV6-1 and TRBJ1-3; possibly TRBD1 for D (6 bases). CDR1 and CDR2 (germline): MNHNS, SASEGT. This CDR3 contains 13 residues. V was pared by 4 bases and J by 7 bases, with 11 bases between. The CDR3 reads CASSAMGANTIYF. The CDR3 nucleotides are TGTGCCAGCAGTGCTATGGGGGCGAACACCATATATTTT.

CDR3 sequence (DNA): TGCAGCGTTGAGGAGGTTGCCTATGGCTACACCTTC. Protein sequence: CSVEEVAYGYTF. The rearrangement joins TRBV29-1 to TRBJ1-2; D is unclear. Germline-derived CDR1 and CDR2 are SQVTM and ANQGSEA. CDR3 length: 12 residues. The V end lost 3 bases, the J end lost 4 bases, and 9 bases lay between the germline ends.

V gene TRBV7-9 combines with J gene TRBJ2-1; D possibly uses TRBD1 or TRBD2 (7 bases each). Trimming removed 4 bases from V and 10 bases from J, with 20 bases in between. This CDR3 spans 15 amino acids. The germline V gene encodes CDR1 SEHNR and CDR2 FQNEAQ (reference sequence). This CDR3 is CASSSQGGVLSEQFF. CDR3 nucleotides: TGTGCCAGCAGCTCCCAGGGGGGGGTCTTGTCGGAGCAGTTCTTC. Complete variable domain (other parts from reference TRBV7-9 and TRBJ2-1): DTGVSQNPRHKITKRGQNVTFRCDPISEHNRLYWYRQTLGQGPEFLTYFQNEAQLEKSRLLSDRFSAERPKGSFSTLEIQRTEQGDSAMYLCASSSQGGVLSEQFFGPGTRLTVL.

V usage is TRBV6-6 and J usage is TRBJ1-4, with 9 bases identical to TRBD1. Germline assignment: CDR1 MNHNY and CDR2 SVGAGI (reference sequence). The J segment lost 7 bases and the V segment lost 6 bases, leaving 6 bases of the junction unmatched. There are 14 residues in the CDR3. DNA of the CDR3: TGTGCCAGCAGATCCGGGACAGGGCTTGAAAAACTGTTTTTT. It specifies CASRSGTGLEKLFF.

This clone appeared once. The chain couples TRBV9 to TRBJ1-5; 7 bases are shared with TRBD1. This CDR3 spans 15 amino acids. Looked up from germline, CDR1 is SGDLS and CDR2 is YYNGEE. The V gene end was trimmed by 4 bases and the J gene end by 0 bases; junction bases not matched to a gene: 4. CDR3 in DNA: TGTGCCAGCAGCCAGACAGGGAATAGCAATCAGCCCCAGCATTTT. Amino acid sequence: CASSQTGNSNQPQHF.

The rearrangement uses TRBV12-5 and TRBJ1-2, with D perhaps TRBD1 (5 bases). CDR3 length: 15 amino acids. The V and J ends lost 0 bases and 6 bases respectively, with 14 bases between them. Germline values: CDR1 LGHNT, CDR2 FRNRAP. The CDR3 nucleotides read TGTGCTAGTGGTTTGGTACCCGAGGGGAATGATGGCTACACCTTC. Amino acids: CASGLVPEGNDGYTF.

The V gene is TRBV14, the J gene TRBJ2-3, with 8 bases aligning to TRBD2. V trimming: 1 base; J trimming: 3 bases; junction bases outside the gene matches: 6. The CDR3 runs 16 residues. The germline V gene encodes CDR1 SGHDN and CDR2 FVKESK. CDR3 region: CASSQGGLGGTDTQYF. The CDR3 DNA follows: TGTGCCAGCAGCCAAGGGGGACTAGGAGGAACAGATACGCAGTATTTT.

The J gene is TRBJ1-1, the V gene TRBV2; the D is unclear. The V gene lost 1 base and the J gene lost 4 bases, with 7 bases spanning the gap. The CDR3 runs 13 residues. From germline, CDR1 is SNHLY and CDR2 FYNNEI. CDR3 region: CASSEGPGTEAFF. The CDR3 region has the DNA TGTGCCAGCAGTGAAGGGCCTGGCACTGAAGCTTTCTTT.

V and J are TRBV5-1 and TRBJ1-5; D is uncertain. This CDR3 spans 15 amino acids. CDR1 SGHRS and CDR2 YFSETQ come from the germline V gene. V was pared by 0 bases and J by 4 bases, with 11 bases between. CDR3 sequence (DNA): TGCGCCAGCAGCTTGGCAGATCCCAGAAATCAGCCCCAGCATTTT. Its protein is CASSLADPRNQPQHF.

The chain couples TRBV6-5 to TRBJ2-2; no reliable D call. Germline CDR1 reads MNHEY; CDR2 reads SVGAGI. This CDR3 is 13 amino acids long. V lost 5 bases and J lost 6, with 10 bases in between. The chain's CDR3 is CASSPRRAGELFF. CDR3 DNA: TGTGCCAGCAGTCCCCGCCGAGCCGGGGAGCTGTTTTTT.

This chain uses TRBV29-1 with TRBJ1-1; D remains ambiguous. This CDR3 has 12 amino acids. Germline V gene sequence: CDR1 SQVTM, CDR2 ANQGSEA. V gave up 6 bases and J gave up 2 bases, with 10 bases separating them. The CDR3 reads CSVRIGNTEAFF. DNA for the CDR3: TGCAGCGTACGGATAGGAAACACTGAAGCTTTCTTT.

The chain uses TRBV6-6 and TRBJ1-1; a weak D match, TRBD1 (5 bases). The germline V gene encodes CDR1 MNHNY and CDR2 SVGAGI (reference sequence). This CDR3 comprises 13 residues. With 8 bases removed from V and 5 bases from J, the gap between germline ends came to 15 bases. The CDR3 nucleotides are TGTGCCAGCTCAGGGTCCCTGGGGACTGAAGCTTTCTTT. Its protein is CASSGSLGTEAFF.

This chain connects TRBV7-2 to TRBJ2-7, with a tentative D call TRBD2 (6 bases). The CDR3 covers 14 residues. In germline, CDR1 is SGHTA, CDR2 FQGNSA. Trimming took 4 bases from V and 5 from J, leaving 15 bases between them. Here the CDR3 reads CASSSIGGPDEQYF. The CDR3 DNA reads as TGTGCCAGCAGCTCGATAGGAGGGCCGGACGAGCAGTACTTC.